The clone carrying this T cell receptor beta chain appeared many times. Its antigen is unknown. This CDR3 comprises 16 residues. With V trimmed by 1 base and J by 2 bases, 4 bases remained unmatched. Germline V CDR1 and CDR2: MDHEN, SYDVKM. The entry originates in a study of T cells in Graves' hyperthyroidism and ophthalmopathy. Findings and limits, study-wide: Stable hyperthyroidism was separated from ophthalmopathy by a model based on 13 V-J features. Most thyroid clonotypes that were expanded above 0.001 also turned up in blood.

Authors of the study amplified TCR beta CDR3 regions from RNA transcripts. The HTBI primer set drove a first-round RT-PCR of the TCR CDR3. TCRdb ran MiXCR on the multiplex PCR reads and lists one entry per CDR3 protein. The table includes 450,000 to 600,000 distinct CDR3 sequences, 14% detected once. V usage is TRBV28 and J usage is TRBJ2-1; TRBD1 agrees at 8 bases. This clonotype was sampled from a middle-aged woman with Graves' hyperthyroidism. The sequenced sample was blood. This CDR3 reads CASSLSTGGTYNEQFF. In nucleotides, the CDR3 is TGTGCCAGCAGTTTATCCACAGGGGGAACCTACAATGAGCAGTTCTTC.